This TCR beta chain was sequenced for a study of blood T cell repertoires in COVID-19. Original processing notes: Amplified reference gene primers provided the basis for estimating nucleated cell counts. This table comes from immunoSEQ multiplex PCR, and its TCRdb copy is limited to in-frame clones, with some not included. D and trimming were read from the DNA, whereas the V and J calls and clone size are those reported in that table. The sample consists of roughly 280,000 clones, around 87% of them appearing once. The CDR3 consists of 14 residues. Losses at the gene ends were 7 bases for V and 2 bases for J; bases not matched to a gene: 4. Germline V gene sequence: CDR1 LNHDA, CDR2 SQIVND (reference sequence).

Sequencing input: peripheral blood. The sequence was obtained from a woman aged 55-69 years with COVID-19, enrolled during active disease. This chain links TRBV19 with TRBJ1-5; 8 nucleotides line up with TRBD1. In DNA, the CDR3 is TGTGCCAGTACCACGACAGGGGGCAATCAGCCCCAGCATTTT. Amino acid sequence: CASTTTGGNQPQHF.